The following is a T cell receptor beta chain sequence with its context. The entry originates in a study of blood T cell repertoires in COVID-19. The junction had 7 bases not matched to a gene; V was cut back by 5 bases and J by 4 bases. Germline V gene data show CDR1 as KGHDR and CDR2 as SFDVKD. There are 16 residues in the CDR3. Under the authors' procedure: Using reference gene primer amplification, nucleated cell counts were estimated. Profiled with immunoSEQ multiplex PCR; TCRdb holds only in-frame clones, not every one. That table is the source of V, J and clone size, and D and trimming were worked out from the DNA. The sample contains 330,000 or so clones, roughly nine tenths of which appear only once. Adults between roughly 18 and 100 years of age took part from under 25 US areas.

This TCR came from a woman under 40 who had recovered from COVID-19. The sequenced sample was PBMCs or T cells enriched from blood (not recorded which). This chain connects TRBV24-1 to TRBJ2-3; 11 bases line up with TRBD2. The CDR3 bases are TGTGCCACCAGTGGACAGACTAGCGGGGAGGCAGATACGCAGTATTTT. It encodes CATSGQTSGEADTQYF.